The entry below gives a single T cell receptor (beta chain) sequence along with its context. The antigen remains undetermined. In the study's own analysis: Sequence data from immunoSEQ were junction-only and lacked quality scores; consequently, filtering differed. TCRdb's table, derived via immunoSEQ multiplex PCR, lists solely in-frame clones and lacks some. Clone size and the V and J calls come from that table; the DNA yielded D and trimming. The sample holds roughly 1,000,000 clones; 70% to 80% are singletons and the top ten take 0.4% to 0.55%. This entry belongs to a study of shared clonotypes between healthy human individuals. Study information: Per donor, CD8 memory used one plate, CD8 naive used two, CD4 memory used three and CD4 naive used three. Whole-study results and caveats: Shared clonotypes across all four donors exceeded non-shared ones in generation probability.

V lost 4 bases to trimming and J lost 4 bases, with 11 bases between them. The length of the CDR3 is 14 residues. The germline V gene has CDR1 SEHNR and CDR2 FQNEAQ (reference sequence). The chain employs TRBV7-9 and TRBJ1-5, with D possibly TRBD1 on 5 matching bases. The sequenced sample was memory CD4+ T cells from PBMCs. Subset given: CD45RA-negative fraction. The clonotype was recovered from a man aged 18 to 30 in good health. Some clones in this sample may be carry-over from other donors' samples. DNA for the CDR3: TGTGCCAGCAGCTCCCGGGACGGTAATCAGCCCCAGCATTTT. This gives the protein CASSSRDGNQPQHF. Looking up the rest from reference TRBV7-9 and TRBJ1-5 gives the full variable domain: DTGVSQNPRHKITKRGQNVTFRCDPISEHNRLYWYRQTLGQGPEFLTYFQNEAQLEKSRLLSDRFSAERPKGSFSTLEIQRTEQGDSAMYLCASSSRDGNQPQHFGDGTRLSIL.